This paragraph reports one T cell receptor beta chain. The antigen it binds to is not known. No per-base quality is available; no much larger clone lies one base away. This record belongs to a study of identifying expanded T cells in peripheral blood (dated by TCRdb to the late 2010s). Turning to the overall study: Technical replicates were generated by sequencing separate aliquots of the same genomic DNA pool, and four replicates were compared pairwise.

No immune events, such as infections, were documented for the healthy donors during the collection period. Healthy-donor blood repertoires served as a training cohort to calibrate time-dependent variance in a beta-binomial model of T-cell clone differential abundance. There were roughly 10 healthy donors in the training cohort, of whom 3 were female and 7 were male. Donor ages ranged from about 29 to 70 years, with an average of roughly 47 years. Whole blood from each healthy donor was obtained from a commercial supplier and was collected at three time points approximately 13 days apart. For immunosequencing, genomic DNA was extracted from whole blood that had not been sorted. The immunoSEQ Assay, which uses bias-controlled multiplex PCR amplification of genomic DNA, was used to profile TCRbeta CDR3 regions. Under the source paper's analysis protocol: To quantify the absolute abundance of each unique TCRbeta CDR3 region, the sequences were collapsed and filtered. Differential abundance was tested with two models: a binomial (Fisher-equivalent) model and a beta-binomial model that adds time-dependent variance fitted from healthy donors. Any clone with fewer than 5 combined templates was excluded, and a clone was called differentially abundant if its Benjamini-Hochberg FDR was below 0.01. In the beta-binomial model, variance was expressed as a function of the total template count across the two samples, in the form v = (b*log(k)+a)^2. The table comes from immuneACCESS by way of TCRdb, which keeps in-frame sequences with V and J called. Part of the clones is missing from these tables; in studies checked, under half for an unresolved V gene and the rest for unknown reasons. The DNA gave D and trimming, while V, J and clone size come from that table. Across this sample there are about 110,000 clones, with roughly 90% seen only once. 7% to 9% of the sample lies in the top ten.

What the work shows at the level of the full study, not this receptor alone: The binomial model flagged around 1.2 differentially abundant clones between technical replicates, compared with about 16 over about two weeks and 19 over four weeks. In all healthy donors, the variance in clone template counts between samples taken 2 to 3 weeks apart rose significantly as total template count increased. The beta-binomial model significantly reduced the number of clones called differentially abundant and the false-positive rate across all healthy-donor time intervals. It was expected by the authors that biological variance in healthy repertoires might increase further over much longer intervals, such as months to years.

Material: blood. The sequence was collected from a person aged 18 to 75 in good health.

The CDR3 sequence is CASREGGVNEKLFF. In nucleotide form, the sequence is TGTGCCAGCCGAGAAGGGGGGGTAAACGAAAAACTGTTTTTT. The V gene is TRBV19 and the J gene is TRBJ1-4, with a tentative D gene TRBD1 over 6 matching bases. Trimming takes 9 bases from V and 8 bases from J, and the germline ends sit 19 bases apart. The CDR3 sequence holds 14 residues, the cysteine and phenylalanine included. The retained sequence is limited to the CDR3, 42 bases, with the frame set at the first base. The germline V gene (reference sequence) yields LNHDA for CDR1 and SQIVND for CDR2.